The 2 T cell receptor beta chains listed next were all sequenced from one sample in a study of cytomegalovirus exposure and HLA in healthy donors. The primer mix had 60 Vbeta and 13 Jbeta primers. Libraries were prepared by immunoSEQ multiplex PCR; TCRdb keeps only in-frame clonotypes and omits some of them. The listing contains 180,000 or so clones. Sequenced sample: PBMCs. Every receptor here comes from a boy aged 5-17 years in good health and CMV-seronegative.

The chain couples TRBV11-3 to TRBJ1-1; no reliable D call. Per the germline V gene, CDR1 is SGHNT and CDR2 is YENEEA. This CDR3 has 14 amino acids. V was trimmed by 1 base and J by 6 bases, leaving 12 bases between them. The CDR3 sequence: CASSLAHGRAEAFF. CDR3 nucleotides: TGTGCCAGCAGCTTAGCTCACGGGCGGGCTGAAGCTTTCTTT.

V usage is TRBV6-5 and J usage is TRBJ2-1; D is unresolved. Trimming shortened V by 2 bases and J by 9 bases, and 17 bases separated the two germline ends. The CDR3 is made up of 15 amino acids. CDR1 is MNHEY and CDR2 is SVGAGI in the germline V gene. The CDR3 nucleotides read TGTGCCAGCAGTTACATGGCAGGAAGGATTGGTGAGCAGTTCTTC. Protein product: CASSYMAGRIGEQFF.